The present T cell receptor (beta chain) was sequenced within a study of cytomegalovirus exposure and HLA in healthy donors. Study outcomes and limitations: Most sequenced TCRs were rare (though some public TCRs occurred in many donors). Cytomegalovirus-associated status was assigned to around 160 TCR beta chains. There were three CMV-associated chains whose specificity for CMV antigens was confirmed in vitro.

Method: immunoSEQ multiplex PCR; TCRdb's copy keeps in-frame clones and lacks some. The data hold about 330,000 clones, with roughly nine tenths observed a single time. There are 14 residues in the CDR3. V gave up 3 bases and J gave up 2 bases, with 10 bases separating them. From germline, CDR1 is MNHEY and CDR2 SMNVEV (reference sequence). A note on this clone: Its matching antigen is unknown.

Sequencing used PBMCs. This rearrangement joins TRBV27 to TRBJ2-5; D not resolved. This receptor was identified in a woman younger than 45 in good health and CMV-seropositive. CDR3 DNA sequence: TGTGCCAGCAGTTTCTCTGGCAGACAAGAGACCCAGTACTTC. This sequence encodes CASSFSGRQETQYF.